This is a list of T cell receptor beta chains from one sample in a study of OX40 agonist ivuxolimab in advanced cancers. Clones were sequenced by immunoSEQ multiplex PCR, and TCRdb holds only the in-frame ones, with some missing. The sample consists of 66,000 or so clones, about 90% of them appearing once. The material sequenced was CD4+ or CD8+ T cells sorted from blood, taken in a trial of the OX40 agonist ivuxolimab. The receptors were gathered from an adult with an advanced solid tumor such as melanoma, head and neck, liver or kidney cancer. Each CDR3 is given with its conserved first and last residue. A D gene is named only where the DNA matches it firmly. Size tells how often a clone was seen (once, few, many) or the class of an expanded clone, and some rows leave it out.

v_call: TRBV9
d_call: TRBD1
clone_size: .
j_call: TRBJ2-2
cdr3_aa: CASSVEGDRNTGELFF
cdr3_nt: TGTGCCAGCAGCGTAGAGGGGGACAGGAACACCGGGGAGCTGTTTTTT

v_call: TRBV28
d_call: TRBD1
clone_size: .
j_call: TRBJ2-2
cdr3_aa: CASSFSGQGARGGELFF
cdr3_nt: TGTGCCAGCAGTTTTTCGGGACAGGGGGCGCGGGGCGGGGAGCTGTTTTTT

v_call: TRBV5-5
d_call: .
clone_size: .
j_call: TRBJ1-1
cdr3_aa: CASSLGRTSTEAFF
cdr3_nt: TGTGCCAGCAGCTTGGGGAGGACTTCAACTGAAGCTTTCTTT

v_call: TRBV7-2
d_call: .
clone_size: few
j_call: TRBJ1-6
cdr3_aa: CASSLAIVSDRVGSPLHF
cdr3_nt: TGTGCCAGCAGCTTAGCGATTGTGTCAGATCGGGTTGGATCACCCCTCCACTTT

v_call: TRBV28
d_call: .
clone_size: .
j_call: TRBJ2-7
cdr3_aa: CASSLVAGLYEQYF
cdr3_nt: TGTGCCAGCAGTTTAGTGGCGGGCCTCTACGAGCAGTACTTC

v_call: TRBV29-1
d_call: .
clone_size: .
j_call: TRBJ1-1
cdr3_aa: CSVWDTEAFF
cdr3_nt: TGCAGCGTTTGGGATACTGAAGCTTTCTTT

v_call: TRBV18
d_call: .
clone_size: .
j_call: TRBJ2-2
cdr3_aa: CASSPGFGSGGELFF
cdr3_nt: TGTGCCAGCTCACCAGGTTTTGGTTCTGGCGGGGAGCTGTTTTTT

v_call: TRBV7-2
d_call: TRBD1
clone_size: .
j_call: TRBJ2-7
cdr3_aa: CASSRPSGGPTYEQYF
cdr3_nt: TGTGCCAGCAGCAGACCTTCAGGGGGACCGACCTACGAGCAGTACTTC

v_call: TRBV6-5
d_call: .
clone_size: few
j_call: TRBJ2-5
cdr3_aa: CASSYSLIGGQETQYF
cdr3_nt: TGTGCCAGCAGTTACTCGCTAATAGGGGGTCAAGAGACCCAGTACTTC

v_call: TRBV29-1
d_call: TRBD1
clone_size: .
j_call: TRBJ2-7
cdr3_aa: CSVADRGAFTEYEQYF
cdr3_nt: TGCAGCGTTGCGGACAGGGGAGCATTTACAGAATACGAGCAGTACTTC

v_call: TRBV2
d_call: .
clone_size: .
j_call: TRBJ1-4
cdr3_aa: CGTQWQINEKLFF
cdr3_nt: TGTGGTACACAGTGGCAGATTAATGAAAAACTGTTTTTT

v_call: TRBV19
d_call: .
clone_size: .
j_call: TRBJ2-1
cdr3_aa: CASSGQTSYNEQFF
cdr3_nt: TGTGCCAGTAGTGGGCAGACCTCCTACAATGAGCAGTTCTTC

v_call: TRBV7-2
d_call: .
clone_size: .
j_call: TRBJ1-5
cdr3_aa: CASSLEGVGSWPQHF
cdr3_nt: TGTGCCAGCAGCTTGGAGGGGGTAGGAAGTTGGCCCCAGCATTTT

v_call: TRBV13
d_call: .
clone_size: .
j_call: TRBJ1-1
cdr3_aa: CASSFMIFTQENTEAFF
cdr3_nt: TGTGCCAGCAGCTTTATGATATTTACGCAGGAGAACACTGAAGCTTTCTTT

v_call: TRBV7-8
d_call: TRBD1
clone_size: once
j_call: TRBJ1-1
cdr3_aa: CASRQGQLNTEAFF
cdr3_nt: TGTGCCAGCAGACAGGGACAGTTGAACACTGAAGCTTTCTTT

v_call: TRBV19
d_call: .
clone_size: .
j_call: TRBJ2-2
cdr3_aa: CASSSNPGHTGELFF
cdr3_nt: TGTGCCAGTAGTTCCAACCCGGGACACACCGGGGAGCTGTTTTTT

v_call: TRBV5-4
d_call: TRBD1
clone_size: .
j_call: TRBJ2-1
cdr3_aa: CASSHPQGFTSYNEQFF
cdr3_nt: TGTGCCAGCAGCCACCCACAGGGGTTCACCTCCTACAATGAGCAGTTCTTC

v_call: TRBV6-1
d_call: .
clone_size: .
j_call: TRBJ1-5
cdr3_aa: CATTPRVGDDQPQHF
cdr3_nt: TGTGCCACCACACCAAGAGTGGGGGATGATCAGCCCCAGCATTTT

v_call: TRBV4-1
d_call: .
clone_size: .
j_call: TRBJ2-2
cdr3_aa: CASSQINLVVFGELFF
cdr3_nt: TGCGCCAGCAGCCAAATAAATCTGGTCGTGTTCGGGGAGCTGTTTTTT

v_call: TRBV7-6
d_call: .
clone_size: .
j_call: TRBJ2-1
cdr3_aa: CASSWDNSYNEQFF
cdr3_nt: TGTGCCAGCAGCTGGGACAACTCCTACAATGAGCAGTTCTTC

v_call: TRBV28
d_call: .
clone_size: .
j_call: TRBJ2-7
cdr3_aa: CASTPPGLTRLGEQYF
cdr3_nt: TGTGCCAGCACTCCTCCGGGCCTAACCCGGCTAGGCGAGCAGTACTTC

v_call: TRBV28
d_call: .
clone_size: .
j_call: TRBJ1-4
cdr3_aa: CASSSGIRFLLENEKLFF
cdr3_nt: TGTGCCAGCAGTTCCGGGATCCGATTTCTATTAGAGAATGAAAAACTGTTTTTT

v_call: TRBV9
d_call: .
clone_size: .
j_call: TRBJ2-5
cdr3_aa: CASSVDSPRGGTQYF
cdr3_nt: TGTGCCAGCAGCGTAGATAGTCCGCGCGGAGGGACCCAGTACTTC

v_call: TRBV4-2
d_call: .
clone_size: .
j_call: TRBJ2-7
cdr3_aa: CASSQEAQTDHYEQYF
cdr3_nt: TGTGCCAGCAGCCAAGAAGCCCAGACAGACCACTACGAGCAGTACTTC

v_call: TRBV9
d_call: TRBD1
clone_size: .
j_call: TRBJ1-2
cdr3_aa: CASSVGTQGARGGYTF
cdr3_nt: TGTGCCAGCAGCGTAGGGACACAGGGGGCTAGAGGGGGCTACACCTTC

v_call: TRBV7-6
d_call: TRBD1
clone_size: once
j_call: TRBJ2-1
cdr3_aa: CASSRSTGGNNEQFF
cdr3_nt: TGTGCCAGCAGCCGTAGCACAGGGGGCAACAATGAGCAGTTCTTC

v_call: TRBV7-2
d_call: TRBD1
clone_size: .
j_call: TRBJ1-5
cdr3_aa: CASSPGQGARGSNQPQHF
cdr3_nt: TGTGCCAGCAGCCCGGGACAGGGTGCCCGGGGGAGCAATCAGCCCCAGCATTTT

v_call: TRBV6-5
d_call: .
clone_size: .
j_call: TRBJ1-5
cdr3_aa: CASSYAAGGGQPQHF
cdr3_nt: TGTGCCAGCAGTTACGCCGCGGGAGGGGGTCAGCCCCAGCATTTT

v_call: TRBV5-1
d_call: .
clone_size: .
j_call: TRBJ1-5
cdr3_aa: CASSETGGNQPQHF
cdr3_nt: TGCGCCAGCAGCGAGACAGGAGGGAATCAGCCCCAGCATTTT

v_call: TRBV2
d_call: .
clone_size: .
j_call: TRBJ2-3
cdr3_aa: CASSEGLAAAQYF
cdr3_nt: TGTGCCAGCAGTGAAGGCCTAGCAGCAGCGCAGTATTTT

v_call: TRBV6-1
d_call: TRBD1
clone_size: .
j_call: TRBJ1-2
cdr3_aa: CASSRDSNYGYTF
cdr3_nt: TGTGCCAGCAGCCGGGACAGCAACTATGGCTACACCTTC

v_call: TRBV7-2
d_call: TRBD2
clone_size: .
j_call: TRBJ2-1
cdr3_aa: CASSSKREGLAGHNEQFF
cdr3_nt: TGTGCCAGCAGCTCAAAAAGAGAAGGACTAGCGGGACACAATGAGCAGTTCTTC

v_call: TRBV25-1
d_call: TRBD2
clone_size: .
j_call: TRBJ2-5
cdr3_aa: CASTIFSGGMGETQYF
cdr3_nt: TGTGCCAGCACAATCTTTAGCGGGGGGATGGGGGAGACCCAGTACTTC

v_call: TRBV9
d_call: .
clone_size: .
j_call: TRBJ2-1
cdr3_aa: CASSVGGGSNEQFF
cdr3_nt: TGTGCCAGCAGCGTAGGAGGGGGGAGCAATGAGCAGTTCTTC

v_call: TRBV30
d_call: TRBD1
clone_size: .
j_call: TRBJ1-2
cdr3_aa: CAWTGQDLYGYTF
cdr3_nt: TGTGCCTGGACCGGACAGGACCTCTATGGCTACACCTTC

v_call: TRBV28
d_call: .
clone_size: .
j_call: TRBJ1-5
cdr3_aa: CASARGGLSNQPQHF
cdr3_nt: TGTGCCAGCGCCCGAGGGGGACTTAGCAATCAGCCCCAGCATTTT

v_call: TRBV30
d_call: .
clone_size: .
j_call: TRBJ2-6
cdr3_aa: CAWSFSSGGANVLTF
cdr3_nt: TGTGCCTGGAGTTTCTCCTCGGGAGGGGCCAACGTCCTGACTTTC

v_call: TRBV4-2
d_call: .
clone_size: .
j_call: TRBJ2-2
cdr3_aa: CASSQREIGELFF
cdr3_nt: TGTGCCAGCAGCCAACGGGAGATCGGGGAGCTGTTTTTT

v_call: TRBV7-6
d_call: .
clone_size: .
j_call: TRBJ2-6
cdr3_aa: CASSPGYSGANVLTF
cdr3_nt: TGTGCCAGCAGCCCAGGGTACTCTGGGGCCAACGTCCTGACTTTC

v_call: TRBV10-3
d_call: TRBD1
clone_size: .
j_call: TRBJ1-1
cdr3_aa: CAISSQGGNTEAFF
cdr3_nt: TGTGCCATCAGCTCGCAGGGGGGGAACACTGAAGCTTTCTTT

v_call: TRBV19
d_call: TRBD1
clone_size: .
j_call: TRBJ2-4
cdr3_aa: CASKGQGTAKNIQYF
cdr3_nt: TGTGCCAGTAAGGGACAGGGAACAGCCAAAAACATTCAGTACTTC

v_call: TRBV19
d_call: .
clone_size: few
j_call: TRBJ2-7
cdr3_aa: CASSRRDSPTEQYF
cdr3_nt: TGTGCCAGTAGCCGGCGGGACTCCCCGACGGAGCAGTACTTC

v_call: TRBV15
d_call: .
clone_size: .
j_call: TRBJ2-3
cdr3_aa: CATSRDPSSTDTQYF
cdr3_nt: TGTGCCACCAGCAGAGATCCCTCCAGCACAGATACGCAGTATTTT

v_call: TRBV7-3
d_call: .
clone_size: .
j_call: TRBJ2-1
cdr3_aa: CASSLGGRSSYNEQFF
cdr3_nt: TGTGCCAGCAGCTTAGGGGGTCGGAGCTCCTACAATGAGCAGTTCTTC

v_call: TRBV6-5
d_call: .
clone_size: .
j_call: TRBJ2-2
cdr3_aa: CASSDGGGTGELFF
cdr3_nt: TGTGCCAGCAGTGACGGGGGCGGCACCGGGGAGCTGTTTTTT